The clone carrying this T cell receptor (beta chain) was counted only a few times. Its cognate antigen is unknown. This specimen comes from a study of T cells after yellow fever vaccination. Study observations and caveats: At under 98% for CD4 and about 88% for CD8, most primary-vaccination clones showed up again after the booster. A limited proportion of clonotypes was detected within both the CD4 and CD8 compartments. The secondary response showed a weaker magnitude and a faster peak, day 5 versus 15.

Template-switching 5'RACE yielded the TCR cDNA; a universal primer site and UMIs were added in the process. TCRdb passed the 5' RACE reads through MiXCR, listing each CDR3 protein once. The sample includes roughly 320,000 distinct CDR3 sequences, roughly a tenth seen only once; the top ten take about 3%. The CDR3 extends over 15 amino acids. The V gene's germline CDR1 is SGHDT and CDR2 YYEEEE. Trimming left V 5 bases short and J 0 bases short, with 9 bases between. This specimen was CD4+ T cells sorted from PBMCs, taken 45 days after the yellow fever booster vaccination. This TCR came from a man aged 18 to 29 who received the YFV17D yellow fever vaccine. The gene calls are TRBV5-6 and TRBJ2-6; D might be TRBD1 or TRBD2, each matching 5 bases. The CDR3 DNA is TGTGCCAGCAGTTGGGACGTCTCTGGGGCCAACGTCCTGACTTTC. This sequence encodes CASSWDVSGANVLTF.